A selection of T cell receptor beta chains follows, all from one sample in a study of vaccination effects on CD4 cells after COVID-19. TCRdb's table, derived via immunoSEQ multiplex PCR, lists solely in-frame clones and lacks some. Among about 73,000 clones listed, roughly 74% were seen once. These receptors have no identified antigens. Here the sequenced sample was CD4+ T cells from PBMCs cultured with HCoV-NL63 spike peptides, taken before COVID-19 vaccination. The receptors shown here come from a human donor who received a COVID-19 vaccine. CDR3s include the opening cysteine and the closing phenylalanine or tryptophan. Fields, in order: V gene, J gene, clone size, D gene, CDR3 protein, CDR3 DNA. A D gene is named only where the DNA matches it firmly. Clone size appears in some rows only: once, few, many, or a class for an expanded clone.

TRBV7-3,TRBJ1-2,.,TRBD1,CASSPQGDYGYTF,TGTGCCAGCAGCCCCCAGGGGGACTATGGCTACACCTTC
TRBV11-2,TRBJ1-4,.,.,CASSLDLGTGYEKLFF,TGTGCCAGCAGCTTAGATCTCGGGACTGGTTATGAAAAACTGTTTTTT
TRBV28,TRBJ1-2,.,.,CASSPQYGYTF,TGTGCCAGCAGTCCCCAATATGGCTACACCTTC
TRBV7-3,TRBJ1-1,.,.,CASSLDGDTEAFF,TGTGCCAGCAGCTTAGACGGCGACACTGAAGCTTTCTTT
TRBV24-1,TRBJ1-5,.,TRBD1,CATSDSGTGVGQPQHF,TGTGCCACCAGTGATTCCGGGACAGGGGTCGGGCAGCCCCAGCATTTT
TRBV28,TRBJ1-2,.,TRBD1,CASSLPGQGRYGYTF,TGTGCCAGCAGCCTGCCGGGACAGGGAAGATATGGCTACACCTTC
TRBV5-6,TRBJ2-2,.,TRBD1,CASSLGSRDRGRTGELFF,TGTGCCAGCAGCTTGGGATCGAGGGACAGGGGTCGGACCGGGGAGCTGTTTTTT
TRBV5-6,TRBJ1-2,.,TRBD1,CASSRYRGAYGYTF,TGTGCCAGCAGTCGGTACAGGGGGGCCTATGGCTACACCTTC
TRBV6-5,TRBJ2-5,.,.,CASSYPGETQYF,TGTGCCAGCAGTTACCCGGGAGAGACCCAGTACTTC
TRBV18,TRBJ2-5,.,.,CASSPLDSAETQYF,TGTGCCAGCTCACCGCTGGACAGTGCGGAGACCCAGTACTTC
TRBV30,TRBJ1-5,.,.,CAWRESSNQPQHF,TGTGCCTGGAGAGAGTCAAGCAATCAGCCCCAGCATTTT
TRBV6-6,TRBJ2-2,few,TRBD1,CASSPRDRFTGELFF,TGTGCCAGCAGTCCCAGGGACAGGTTTACCGGGGAGCTGTTTTTT
TRBV10-3,TRBJ2-1,.,TRBD1,CAISGQGGAYYNEQFF,TGTGCCATCAGTGGGCAAGGGGGCGCGTATTACAATGAGCAGTTCTTC
TRBV30,TRBJ1-3,few,.,CAWSRDRYGASGNTIYF,TGTGCCTGGAGTCGCGATCGGTACGGAGCCTCTGGAAACACCATATATTTT
TRBV4-1,TRBJ2-4,.,.,CASSQVGAYIQYF,TGCGCCAGCAGCCAAGTCGGTGCCTACATTCAGTACTTC
TRBV12-3/TRBV12-4,TRBJ2-5,.,.,CASAAAETQYF,TGTGCCAGTGCAGCCGCGGAGACCCAGTACTTC
TRBV9,TRBJ1-1,.,.,CASSPQLGGSTEAFF,TGTGCCAGCAGCCCCCAGCTCGGGGGGAGCACTGAAGCTTTCTTT
TRBV2,TRBJ2-5,.,TRBD1,CVGTADYQETQYF,TGTGTCGGGACAGCTGACTACCAAGAGACCCAGTACTTC
TRBV19,TRBJ1-5,once,TRBD1,CASSITGGNQPQHF,TGTGCCAGTAGTATCACAGGGGGCAATCAGCCCCAGCATTTT
TRBV19,TRBJ1-5,.,.,CASSPRKTSVGANAQPQHF,TGTGCCAGTAGTCCCCGAAAAACCTCAGTGGGGGCGAATGCTCAGCCCCAGCATTTT
TRBV18,TRBJ1-4,.,.,CASSTFLSGTENEKLFF,TGTGCCAGCTCAACCTTCCTCTCCGGGACGGAGAATGAAAAACTGTTTTTT
TRBV7-3,TRBJ2-1,.,.,CASSLTDEEQFF,TGTGCCAGCAGCTTAACTGATGAAGAGCAGTTCTTC
TRBV7-2,TRBJ1-2,once,TRBD1,CASSYTGAGGYTF,TGTGCCAGCAGTTACACAGGGGCGGGGGGCTACACCTTC
TRBV10-2,TRBJ1-3,.,TRBD1,CASRGTGANSGNTIYF,TGCGCCAGCAGGGGGACAGGGGCGAACTCTGGAAACACCATATATTTT
TRBV4-1,TRBJ2-3,few,TRBD2,CASSPLQAGTSARDTQYF,TGCGCCAGCAGCCCGTTACAGGCCGGGACTAGCGCGAGAGATACGCAGTATTTT
TRBV4-1,TRBJ2-5,.,.,CASSLSVPYQETQYF,TGCGCCAGCAGCCTGAGCGTCCCGTACCAAGAGACCCAGTACTTC
TRBV27,TRBJ1-6,.,.,CASGEGSNSPLHF,TGTGCCAGCGGGGAGGGGAGTAATTCACCCCTCCACTTT
TRBV7-3,TRBJ2-3,.,.,CASSLLGLGTDTQYF,TGTGCCAGCAGCTTACTGGGTCTAGGCACAGATACGCAGTATTTT
TRBV3-1/TRBV3-2,TRBJ1-3,once,.,CASSQHGQLGNTIYF,TGTGCCAGCAGCCAACACGGACAGCTCGGAAACACCATATATTTT
TRBV6-5,TRBJ1-2,.,.,CASSRTANYGYTF,TGTGCCAGCAGTCGGACAGCAAACTATGGCTACACCTTC
TRBV19,TRBJ2-5,.,TRBD1,CASSTGQGMGEETQYF,TGTGCCAGTAGTACCGGACAGGGGATGGGAGAAGAGACCCAGTACTTC
TRBV7-2,TRBJ2-5,.,.,CASSSGDILETQYF,TGTGCCAGCAGCTCGGGGGACATTTTAGAGACCCAGTACTTC
TRBV18,TRBJ1-1,.,.,CASSQPGRSMNTEAFF,TGTGCCAGCTCACAACCAGGGAGAAGCATGAACACTGAAGCTTTCTTT
TRBV5-6,TRBJ2-2,.,.,CASSPPDRYTGELFF,TGTGCCAGCAGCCCCCCCGATAGGTACACCGGGGAGCTGTTTTTT
TRBV28,TRBJ2-3,.,.,CALSSGGAGRGNTQYF,TGTGCCCTCTCCTCTGGGGGGGCGGGCCGGGGAAATACGCAGTATTTT
TRBV18,TRBJ1-6,few,.,CASSDTGGENSPLHF,TGTGCCAGCTCAGATACAGGTGGGGAAAATTCACCCCTCCACTTT
TRBV5-1,TRBJ2-5,.,.,CASSLGLHQETQYF,TGCGCCAGCAGCCTGGGACTGCACCAAGAGACCCAGTACTTC
TRBV6-5,TRBJ1-4,.,.,CASSNGRINEKLFF,TGTGCCAGCAGTAACGGACGGATTAATGAAAAACTGTTTTTT
TRBV19,TRBJ1-5,.,.,CASSIGRGVLNQPQHF,TGTGCCAGTAGTATAGGGCGCGGGGTACTGAATCAGCCCCAGCATTTT